Described below is a single TCR beta chain sequence and its context. The target antigen is unknown. This sample was included in a study of cytomegalovirus exposure and HLA in healthy donors. Study overall: In a later analysis, it was reported that the 90 to 150 validation repertoires had been produced on the same platform as the 690 or so repertoires belonging to the first cohort. Study-wide results and limits: Three CMV-associated chains proved CMV antigen-specific in vitro. Rarity held for most TCR sequences, but there were some public TCRs that occurred in many donors. In a later analysis, first-cohort TCR clusters were found to tend to co-occur in the 100 to 150 validation repertoires.

V shed 0 bases, J shed 6 bases, and the junction held 6 bases outside the gene matches. The CDR3 contains 15 residues. The germline V gene has CDR1 SGDLS and CDR2 YYNGEE. Sequencing was performed with immunoSEQ multiplex PCR; in TCRdb, only in-frame clones are kept and a portion is missing. The sample has about 130,000 clones; roughly 87% are singletons. This chain links TRBV9 with TRBJ1-5; the match to TRBD1 covers 7 bases. This receptor was taken from a woman aged 18-29 years in good health and CMV-seropositive. The sample consisted of PBMCs. CDR3 residues: CASSVDVGGGQPQHF. The CDR3 coding sequence is TGTGCCAGCAGCGTAGATGTAGGGGGCGGTCAGCCCCAGCATTTT.